A selection of T cell receptor beta chains follows, all from one sample in a study of neoadjuvant nivolumab and ipilimumab in lung cancer. The repertoire was sequenced with immunoSEQ multiplex PCR; TCRdb's copy has only in-frame clones and lacks some. Here the sample spans roughly 45,000 clones, about 89% being singletons. Specimen: blood, collected before neoadjuvant nivolumab, alone or with ipilimumab. These receptor sequences come from an adult with non-small cell lung cancer. Some clones in this sample may be carry-over from other donors' samples. CDR3s include the opening cysteine and the closing phenylalanine or tryptophan. Fields, in order: clone size, D gene, V gene, J gene, CDR3 protein, CDR3 DNA. The D gene is left open where the match is weak. Clone size appears in some rows only: once, few, many, or a class for an expanded clone.

clone size: .; D gene: TRBD2; V gene: TRBV6-4; J gene: TRBJ2-5; CDR3 protein: CARPRTGGRARQETQYF; CDR3 DNA: TGTGCCAGACCACGGACGGGCGGGAGGGCCCGGCAAGAGACCCAGTACTTC
clone size: .; D gene: TRBD2; V gene: TRBV6-5; J gene: TRBJ2-1; CDR3 protein: CASAGWREGSSEQFF; CDR3 DNA: TGTGCCAGCGCGGGATGGCGGGAGGGGTCCAGTGAGCAGTTCTTC
clone size: .; D gene: TRBD2; V gene: TRBV4-1; J gene: TRBJ2-4; CDR3 protein: CASSQPTSGRAKNIQYF; CDR3 DNA: TGCGCCAGCAGCCAACCTACTAGCGGGAGAGCCAAAAACATTCAGTACTTC
clone size: .; D gene: TRBD2; V gene: TRBV5-1; J gene: TRBJ2-3; CDR3 protein: CASRFGQRLAGGTDTQYF; CDR3 DNA: TGCGCCAGCAGATTTGGCCAAAGACTAGCGGGAGGGACAGATACGCAGTATTTT
clone size: .; D gene: .; V gene: TRBV20-1; J gene: TRBJ1-2; CDR3 protein: CSARGNGYTF; CDR3 DNA: TGCAGTGCTCGAGGAAACGGCTACACCTTC
clone size: .; D gene: .; V gene: TRBV6-1; J gene: TRBJ1-1; CDR3 protein: CASSPLVNTEAFF; CDR3 DNA: TGTGCCAGCAGTCCTCTAGTGAACACTGAAGCTTTCTTT
clone size: .; D gene: TRBD2; V gene: TRBV30; J gene: TRBJ2-7; CDR3 protein: CAWSLGGGFYEQYF; CDR3 DNA: TGTGCCTGGAGCTTGGGGGGGGGTTTCTACGAGCAGTACTTC
clone size: .; D gene: .; V gene: TRBV11-2; J gene: TRBJ2-1; CDR3 protein: CASSLPEVSYNEQFF; CDR3 DNA: TGTGCCAGCAGCTTACCAGAGGTATCCTACAATGAGCAGTTCTTC
clone size: .; D gene: .; V gene: TRBV19; J gene: TRBJ2-5; CDR3 protein: CASRGGETQYF; CDR3 DNA: TGTGCCAGTCGTGGCGGGGAGACCCAGTACTTC
clone size: .; D gene: TRBD1; V gene: TRBV29-1; J gene: TRBJ1-1; CDR3 protein: CSFDRGLNTEAFF; CDR3 DNA: TGCAGCTTCGACAGGGGGCTGAACACTGAAGCTTTCTTT
clone size: .; D gene: TRBD2; V gene: TRBV19; J gene: TRBJ2-3; CDR3 protein: CASIRTGGPGDTQYF; CDR3 DNA: TGTGCCAGTATTCGGACGGGAGGGCCTGGAGATACGCAGTATTTT
clone size: .; D gene: TRBD1; V gene: TRBV7-6; J gene: TRBJ2-1; CDR3 protein: CASSTDRGDEQFF; CDR3 DNA: TGTGCCAGCAGCACGGACAGGGGGGATGAGCAGTTCTTC
clone size: .; D gene: .; V gene: TRBV6-5; J gene: TRBJ2-7; CDR3 protein: CASSYSGEAGYEQYF; CDR3 DNA: TGTGCCAGCAGTTACTCGGGGGAGGCCGGTTACGAGCAGTACTTC
clone size: few; D gene: .; V gene: TRBV4-3; J gene: TRBJ1-2; CDR3 protein: CASSQGRASNYGYTF; CDR3 DNA: TGCGCCAGCAGCCAAGGAAGGGCTTCTAACTATGGCTACACCTTC
clone size: .; D gene: .; V gene: TRBV9; J gene: TRBJ2-5; CDR3 protein: CASSKGVQETQYF; CDR3 DNA: TGTGCCAGCAGTAAAGGGGTTCAAGAGACCCAGTACTTC
clone size: .; D gene: .; V gene: TRBV7-8; J gene: TRBJ2-3; CDR3 protein: CASSLARGGTDTQYF; CDR3 DNA: TGTGCCAGCAGCTTAGCCCGGGGTGGAACAGATACGCAGTATTTT
clone size: .; D gene: TRBD1; V gene: TRBV18; J gene: TRBJ1-5; CDR3 protein: CASSPRQGRSQPQHF; CDR3 DNA: TGTGCCAGCTCACCAAGACAGGGGAGAAGTCAGCCCCAGCATTTT
clone size: .; D gene: .; V gene: TRBV7-2; J gene: TRBJ1-4; CDR3 protein: CASSLLATNEKLFF; CDR3 DNA: TGTGCCAGCAGCTTACTGGCAACTAATGAAAAACTGTTTTTT
clone size: .; D gene: .; V gene: TRBV5-1; J gene: TRBJ2-7; CDR3 protein: CASSTPPKYEQYF; CDR3 DNA: TGCGCCAGCAGCACCCCACCTAAATACGAGCAGTACTTC
clone size: .; D gene: .; V gene: TRBV4-1; J gene: TRBJ2-7; CDR3 protein: CASSQDPSGGAEQYF; CDR3 DNA: TGCGCCAGCAGCCAAGATCCGTCTGGAGGCGCCGAGCAGTACTTC
clone size: .; D gene: TRBD1; V gene: TRBV29-1; J gene: TRBJ2-7; CDR3 protein: CSVQPGTGGIYEQYF; CDR3 DNA: TGCAGCGTTCAACCCGGGACAGGGGGCATCTACGAGCAGTACTTC